The present T cell receptor beta chain was sequenced within a study of blood T cells in healthy people across ages. This clonotype has a count of ten or more. Its target is unknown. V was cut by 6 bases and J by 6 bases, with 15 bases left in between. Germline values: CDR1 SQVTM, CDR2 ANQGSEA. The CDR3 sequence is 13 residues long. General study results and limits: The CMV status of each donor remained undetermined, and this could have confounded shifts in expanded clonotypes. Total diversity from one million sequenced T cells was likely underestimated.

With a J-beta primer mix and a sample-barcoded 5' primer, a second PCR ran roughly 6 to 12 cycles. A template-switch adaptor that had 12 random nucleotides put a tag on each cDNA molecule. One entry per CDR3 protein results from TCRdb running MiXCR on the 5' RACE reads. Of 800,000 to 950,000 distinct CDR3 sequences listed, 25% to 35% are singletons. The data also belong to a second study, concerning T cells of mothers and their children. As that report states: No clone of persistent microchimeric T cells was detected.

V is TRBV29-1 and J is TRBJ2-1, with D tentatively TRBD1 (5 bases). Input material: blood. This TCR came from a woman aged 40 to 55 in good health. The CDR3 reads CSVIGATTNEQFF. CDR3 coding DNA: TGCAGCGTAATAGGGGCCACTACCAATGAGCAGTTCTTC.